This T cell receptor (delta chain) is drawn from a study of gamma-delta chains in newborns, infants, children (dated by TCRdb to between 2019 and 2020). Notes on the research overall: According to the study title, microbial exposure causes polyclonal expansion of innate gammadelta T cells right after birth. How innate gammadelta T cell populations in human newborns were shaped by microbial exposure immediately after birth was investigated in the study.

The listed sequencing device is Illumina MiSeq. Clones were re-identified by TCRdb from the public reads with CATT, and rows with the same DNA were merged. Within this sample are roughly 11,000 delta-chain clones, with approximately 9.7% of them counted one time only. The leading ten clones occupy less than 4% of the sample. This clone is characterized as medium-sized (0.01 to 0.1%). Its target antigen remains unknown. No base-level quality is on record; no much larger clone is a single base apart. Other DNA sequences from this sample encode an identical CDR3 as well. The source of this sequence is a child who was a newborn, infant or young child, either healthy, febrile or measles-vaccinated (not recorded which). The sequenced sample consisted of blood.

The CDR3 corresponds to CACDTVGDLDKLIF. The DNA is TGTGCCTGTGACACCGTGGGGGATCTCGATAAACTCATCTTT. This chain is built from TRDV2 and TRDJ1; 8 bases in the junction line up with TRDD3. Germline trimming amounts to 0 bases on V and 4 bases on J, with 3 as the count of junction bases outside the gene matches. The CDR3 goes from the cysteine to the phenylalanine over 14 residues. Here the CDR3 DNA is all that survives: 42 bases in frame from base 1. Reading the germline V gene gives CDR1 GEAIGNYY and CDR2 EKD.